This TCR beta chain comes out of a study of blood T cell repertoires in COVID-19. Study-wide background: There were acute and convalescent COVID-19 samples, and they came from the United States, Italy and Spain.

Original processing methods: Amplification of reference gene primers provided the estimated nucleated cell counts. This table comes from immunoSEQ multiplex PCR, and its TCRdb copy is limited to in-frame clones, with some not included. For V, J and clone size, that table is used; D and trimming come from the DNA. The sample contains some 210,000 clones, around 89% of which appear only once. This CDR3 is 14 amino acids long. Germline V CDR1 and CDR2: LNHDA, SQIVND (reference sequence). V gave up 7 bases and J gave up 6 bases; unmatched junction bases: 11. The V call is TRBV19, the J call TRBJ1-2; 7 nucleotides align to TRBD1. The sequenced sample consisted of peripheral blood. The clonotype comes from a woman aged 40 to 49 with acute or convalescent COVID-19. The CDR3, as DNA: TGTGCCAGTAAGCCCCAAAGGGGACAGAATGGCTACACCTTC. The encoded protein is CASKPQRGQNGYTF.